This TCR beta chain was sequenced during a study of T cell clones after liver transplantation. The germline V gene encodes CDR1 SNHLY and CDR2 FYNNEI. Trimming removed 3 bases from V and 2 bases from J, with 11 bases in between. The CDR3 spans 15 residues. TCRdb keeps only in-frame clones here, not all; method: immunoSEQ multiplex PCR. This sample has about 120,000 clones, with just over 90% found just once. V usage is TRBV2 and J usage is TRBJ1-3; D ambiguous. Sequences were derived from CD4+ T cells from blood, sampled 12 months after liver transplant. The receptor was derived from a human patient who received a liver transplant. Some T cells may be transferred from the graft donor. DNA for the CDR3: TGTGCCAGCAGTGACACAGACCAGACTGGAAACACCATATATTTT. It translates to CASSDTDQTGNTIYF. Looking up the rest from reference TRBV2 and TRBJ1-3 gives the full variable domain: EPEVTQTPSHQVTQMGQEVILRCVPISNHLYFYWYRQILGQKVEFLVSFYNNEISEKSEIFDDQFSVERPDGSNFTLKIRSTKLEDSAMYFCASSDTDQTGNTIYFGEGSWLTVV.